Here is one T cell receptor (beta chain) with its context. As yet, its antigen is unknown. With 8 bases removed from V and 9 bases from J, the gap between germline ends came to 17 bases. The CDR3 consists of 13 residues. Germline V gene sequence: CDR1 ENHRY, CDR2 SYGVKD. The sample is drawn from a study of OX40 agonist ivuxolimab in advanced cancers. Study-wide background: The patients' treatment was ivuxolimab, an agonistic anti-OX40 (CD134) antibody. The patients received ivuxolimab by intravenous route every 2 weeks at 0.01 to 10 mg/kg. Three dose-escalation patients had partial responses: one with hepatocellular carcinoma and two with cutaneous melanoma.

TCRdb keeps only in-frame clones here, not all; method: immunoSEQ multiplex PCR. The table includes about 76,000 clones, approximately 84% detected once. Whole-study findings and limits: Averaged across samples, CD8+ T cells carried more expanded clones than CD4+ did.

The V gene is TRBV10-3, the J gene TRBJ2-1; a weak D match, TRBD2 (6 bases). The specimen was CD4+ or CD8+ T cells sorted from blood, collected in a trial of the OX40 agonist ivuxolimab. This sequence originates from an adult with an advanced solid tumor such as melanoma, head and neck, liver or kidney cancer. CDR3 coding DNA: TGTGCCATCTTAGGTTCGGGGGTTGGTGAGCAGTTCTTC. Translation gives CAILGSGVGEQFF.